This T cell receptor beta chain stems from a study of identical twins. Study-level results: Insertion counts were lower in abundant cord blood beta clonotypes, a trend that memory repertoires did not show.

Everyone who donated was a healthy Caucasian. V dropped 5 bases and J dropped 6 bases, with 10 bases sitting between them. Germline lookup yields CDR1 DFQATT and CDR2 SNEGSKA (reference sequence). The CDR3 is 11 residues long. TCRdb re-called the 5' RACE reads with MiXCR, one entry per CDR3 protein. The sample includes roughly 150,000 distinct CDR3 sequences, around 3.4% of them seen just once. Many counts were recorded for this clonotype. Its cognate antigen is unknown. The specimen was memory T cells sorted from blood. The source is a man aged 18 to 29 in good health. The chain carries TRBV20-1 and TRBJ1-1; D gene unclear. The CDR3 here is CSAQRWPEAFF. CDR3 DNA: TGCAGTGCTCAAAGGTGGCCTGAAGCTTTCTTT.